This TCR beta chain was found in a study of cytomegalovirus exposure and HLA in healthy donors. Of note for this clone: Its antigen is still unknown.

The PCR employed 60 Vbeta primers together with 13 Jbeta primers. Method: immunoSEQ multiplex PCR; TCRdb's copy keeps in-frame clones and lacks some. This table holds some 95,000 clones, 55% to 80% found once. Study outcomes and limitations: Earlier analysis yielded a pattern in which most TCR beta V segments were productive about 87% or about 30% of the time. TCR beta chains numbering some 160 were designated cytomegalovirus-associated. Within the data, a cluster of highly shared sequence variants was likely a sequencing artifact.

The origin of this receptor is a female donor in good health and CMV-seronegative. Sequencing was done on a sample of PBMCs.

CDR3 sequence reads: CASQRDYQETQYF. Written as DNA, the CDR3 is TGCGCCAGCCAACGGGACTATCAAGAGACCCAGTACTTC. The V call is TRBV5-1, the J call TRBJ2-5; TRBD2 agrees at 7 bases. In germline, CDR1 is SGHRS, CDR2 YFSETQ. CDR3 size: 13 residues. After removal of 7 bases from V and 2 bases from J, the junction contained 5 bases not matched to a gene.